Reported below is one T cell receptor beta chain. Data came from immunoSEQ multiplex PCR; TCRdb stores just in-frame clones and leaves some out. Of 35,000 or so clones listed, more than 80% were seen once; the top ten hold around 18%. The CDR3 extends over 14 amino acids. V dropped 8 bases and J dropped 6; count of bases not matched to a gene: 9. CDR1 MDHEN and CDR2 SYDVKM come from the germline V gene. The data belong to a study of OX40 agonist ivuxolimab in advanced cancers. Whole-study context: Eligibility rules accepted prior anti-PD-1, anti-PD-L1 or anti-CTLA-4 therapy, and over 30% had some.

The clonotype was recovered from an adult with an advanced solid tumor such as melanoma, head and neck, liver or kidney cancer. The sample consisted of CD4+ or CD8+ T cells sorted from blood, taken in a trial of the OX40 agonist ivuxolimab. The gene calls are TRBV28 and TRBJ1-5, with 8 nucleotides matching TRBD1. The DNA for the CDR3 is TGTGCCAGCTCCGGGACAGGCGTTCGTCAGCCCCAGCATTTT. Amino acid sequence: CASSGTGVRQPQHF.